The clone carrying this TCR beta chain was recorded many times. No antigen is known for it. Over 18 months, lack of ophthalmopathy progression marked Graves' hyperthyroidism as stable. The CDR3 length is 13 residues. Deletions cut 0 bases from V and 12 bases from J, with 13 bases between. Germline V CDR1 and CDR2: SGHTS, YDEGEE. The source material, RNA transcripts, was used to amplify TCR beta CDR3 regions. Using the HTBI primer set, a first-round RT-PCR was run on the TCR CDR3. MiXCR was run by TCRdb on the multiplex PCR reads, yielding one entry per CDR3 protein. The table records 380,000 or so distinct CDR3 sequences, around 13% of them present only once. This specimen belongs to a study of T cells in Graves' hyperthyroidism and ophthalmopathy. Study-wide background: At the time of initial diagnosis and before any treatment, peripheral blood was collected.

Study conclusions and caveats: Through a model of 13 V-J features, ophthalmopathy was separated from stable hyperthyroidism. Blood also held most thyroid clonotypes expanded beyond 0.001.

This TCR was recovered from a woman between 25 and 40 years old with Graves' hyperthyroidism. The sequencing sample was made of blood. The chain recombines TRBV5-8 with TRBJ2-1; D unresolved. The CDR3 coding sequence is TGTGCCAGCAGCTTGGGTCGGGTCAAGGGGCAGTTCTTC. As protein: CASSLGRVKGQFF.